These T cell receptor beta chains were read from a single sample in a study of T cells after yellow fever vaccination. MiXCR, run by TCRdb on the 5' RACE reads, gives a single entry per CDR3 protein. The data show about 210,000 distinct CDR3 sequences, approximately 3% seen once. The input for sequencing was CD4+ T cells sorted from PBMCs, taken 10 days after the yellow fever booster vaccination. The receptors here all came from a man younger than 35 who received the YFV17D yellow fever vaccine. Each CDR3 is given with its conserved first and last residue. The D gene is left open where the match is weak. Clone sizes are given selectively: once, few, many, or a class where the clone is expanded.

>.|TRBV4-1|TRBJ1-4|.
TGCGCCAGCAGCCTACACAGGGAGGTTCGAGGAAAACTGTTTTTT
CASSLHREVRGKLFF
>few|TRBV5-1|TRBJ1-6|TRBD1
TGCGCCAGCAGCTTCTCCTACCGACAGGGGGCGAATTCACCCCTCCACTTT
CASSFSYRQGANSPLHF
>once|TRBV28|TRBJ2-3|TRBD1
TGTGCCAGCAGACAGGGGCCAGATACGCAGTATTTT
CASRQGPDTQYF
>many|TRBV7-2|TRBJ2-3|.
TGTGCCAGCAGCTTAATGGGGCGCTTCACCCCAGATACGCAGTATTTT
CASSLMGRFTPDTQYF
>many|TRBV27|TRBJ1-2|.
TGTGCCAGCAGTTCCCCGGGACAAGGCTACACCTTC
CASSSPGQGYTF
>many|TRBV7-2|TRBJ2-1|TRBD2
TGTGCCAGCAGCTCGGGGGGCTCCTACAATGAGCAGTTCTTC
CASSSGGSYNEQFF
>many|TRBV12-3/TRBV12-4|TRBJ1-4|TRBD1
TGTGCCAGCAGCCCCCGGGACAGAGGAGAAAAACTGTTTTTT
CASSPRDRGEKLFF
>.|TRBV6-5|TRBJ2-3|.
TGTGCCAGCCGTAGGGTGTTTGCCACTAGCACAGATACGCAGTATTTT
CASRRVFATSTDTQYF
>many|TRBV4-3|TRBJ2-1|.
TGCGCCAGCAGCCAAGACCCCTTTAACGGGGGGCCCAATGAGCAGTTCTTC
CASSQDPFNGGPNEQFF
>few|TRBV11-3|TRBJ2-2|.
TGTGCCAGCAGCTCAGGGTTAGCGAACACCGGGGAGCTGTTTTTT
CASSSGLANTGELFF
>few|TRBV24-1|TRBJ2-1|.
TGTGCCACCAGTGATTTCTATGAGCAGTTCTTC
CATSDFYEQFF
>.|TRBV5-4|TRBJ2-7|TRBD1
TGTGCCAGCAGCTCCCGGGACAGATCCTACGAGCAGTACTTC
CASSSRDRSYEQYF
>few|TRBV12-3/TRBV12-4|TRBJ1-5|TRBD1
TGTGCCAGCAGTCAACGGACAGGGGGAGATCAGCCCCAGCATTTT
CASSQRTGGDQPQHF
>few|TRBV11-2|TRBJ2-5|.
TGTGCCAGCAGCTTAGGAGGGACCCACGAGACCCAGTACTTC
CASSLGGTHETQYF
>few|TRBV5-1|TRBJ2-7|TRBD1
TGCGCCAGCAGCGAGACCGACAGGGTCTACGAGCAGTACTTC
CASSETDRVYEQYF
>many|TRBV12-3/TRBV12-4|TRBJ2-1|TRBD1
TGTGCCAGCAGCCGACAGGGGACCCCGGCCTACAATGAGCAGTTCTTC
CASSRQGTPAYNEQFF
>.|TRBV20-1|TRBJ1-6|.
TGCAGTGCTAGTCTATCGGTACCCCTCCACTTT
CSASLSVPLHF
>.|TRBV5-1|TRBJ2-1|.
TGCGCCAGCAGCTTGGAAGCTAGCTCCAATGAGCAGTTCTTC
CASSLEASSNEQFF
>many|TRBV7-9|TRBJ2-1|.
TGTGCCAGCAGCTTAGCGCTCTCGCGCTTCGGGAACAATGAGCAGTTCTTC
CASSLALSRFGNNEQFF
>many|TRBV12-3/TRBV12-4|TRBJ1-5|.
TGTGCCAGCAGAGCGCAGGGAGGGCAGCCCCAGCATTTT
CASRAQGGQPQHF
>many|TRBV12-3/TRBV12-4|TRBJ2-3|TRBD2
TGTGCCAGCAGTTCAGTAGCGGGGGGCACAGATACGCAGTATTTT
CASSSVAGGTDTQYF
>few|TRBV3-1|TRBJ1-2|TRBD1
TGTGCCAGCAGCCAAGGACAGGGCAGGGGGGGCGGCTACACCTTC
CASSQGQGRGGGYTF
>many|TRBV27|TRBJ2-5|TRBD2
TGTGCCAGCAGCCGGGATCGACTAGCGGGGGGCATGGAGACCCAGTACTTC
CASSRDRLAGGMETQYF
>.|TRBV5-4|TRBJ2-3|.
TGTGCCAGCAGCTCGGCCGAGTTGGGCACAGATACGCAGTATTTT
CASSSAELGTDTQYF
>many|TRBV11-2|TRBJ1-1|.
TGTGCCAGCAGCTTAGTTCCCGCGCGGGGACGGTTAAAGAACACTGAAGCTTTCTTT
CASSLVPARGRLKNTEAFF
>few|TRBV20-1|TRBJ2-2|.
TGCAGTGCTAGCGCGAACACCGGGGAGCTGTTTTTT
CSASANTGELFF
>.|TRBV3-1|TRBJ1-2|.
TGTGCCAGCAGCCCTGGACACTATGGCTACACCTTC
CASSPGHYGYTF
>few|TRBV5-1|TRBJ2-1|TRBD1
TGCGCCAGCGGACAGGGATCCTACAATGAGCAGTTCTTC
CASGQGSYNEQFF
>few|TRBV25-1|TRBJ1-1|.
TGTGCCAGCAGCCTCGGGGGGCGCGGCGTCACTGAAGCTTTCTTT
CASSLGGRGVTEAFF
>few|TRBV4-1|TRBJ1-6|.
TGCGCCAGCAGCCAAGATCTCGTTGGGGTCCTTGTGGAGATTACACCCCTCCACTTT
CASSQDLVGVLVEITPLHF
>few|TRBV15|TRBJ1-5|.
TGTGCCACCAGCAGACCTAATCAGCCCCAGCATTTT
CATSRPNQPQHF
>many|TRBV7-3|TRBJ1-5|TRBD1
TGTGCCAGCAGCTGGGACAGCTTCAACAATCAGCCCCAGCATTTT
CASSWDSFNNQPQHF
>many|TRBV7-9|TRBJ2-7|.
TGTGCCAGCAGCTCCGGGGCTATACCCGAGCAGTACTTC
CASSSGAIPEQYF
>many|TRBV7-2|TRBJ2-1|.
TGTGCCAGCAGCCGTCTCCTTCGGGACGGACGTGGGGATGAGCAGTTCTTC
CASSRLLRDGRGDEQFF
>many|TRBV27|TRBJ2-3|.
TGTGCCAGCAGTCCCCGATATATTGATACGCAGTATTTT
CASSPRYIDTQYF
>.|TRBV7-9|TRBJ1-1|TRBD1
TGTGCCAGCAGCGGCTCCAGGGGGCACACTGAAGCTTTCTTT
CASSGSRGHTEAFF
>.|TRBV7-8|TRBJ2-5|.
TGTGCCAGCAGCTTAGCATATCGGGGGACCCAGTACTTC
CASSLAYRGTQYF
>many|TRBV12-3/TRBV12-4|TRBJ2-4|TRBD1
TGTGCCAGCAGTCTGCCACAGGGGGCTAACATTCAGTACTTC
CASSLPQGANIQYF
>many|TRBV15|TRBJ2-5|.
TGTGCCACCAGCAGAGAGCGGAGCGGGGAGACCCAGTACTTC
CATSRERSGETQYF
>.|TRBV25-1|TRBJ1-6|TRBD1
TGTGCCAGGCCCGACAGGGAAGATTCCTATAATTCACCCCTCCACTTT
CARPDREDSYNSPLHF
>many|TRBV4-2|TRBJ2-1|TRBD2
TGTGCCAGCAGCCAAGCCTTACTAGCGGGGGGACACAATGAGCAGTTCTTC
CASSQALLAGGHNEQFF
>.|TRBV3-1|TRBJ1-1|.
TGTGCCAGCAGCCAAGAGTACGGGAATTGGGCTGAAGCTTTCTTT
CASSQEYGNWAEAFF
>many|TRBV4-3|TRBJ1-1|.
TGCGCCAGCAGCCAAGCCCTTTTACGGGTGAACACTGAAGCTTTCTTT
CASSQALLRVNTEAFF
>.|TRBV10-3|TRBJ2-1|TRBD1
TGTGCCATCAGTTCACAACAGGGGGGTTTAAATGAGCAGTTCTTC
CAISSQQGGLNEQFF
>many|TRBV29-1|TRBJ2-3|.
TGCAGCGTTGCTGACTCCACAGCGGTCCTCTATACGCAGTATTTT
CSVADSTAVLYTQYF
>.|TRBV6-2/TRBV6-3|TRBJ2-3|.
TGTGCCACCGGCCCGGGGGCCGGTCCGCAGTATTTT
CATGPGAGPQYF
>few|TRBV11-2|TRBJ2-1|TRBD2
TGTGCCAGCAGATCCGCTCTAGCGGGGGCTGAGCAGTTCTTC
CASRSALAGAEQFF
>many|TRBV5-1|TRBJ1-1|TRBD1
TGCGCCAGCAGCTTGGCCCAGGGGGCCGGGGTTGAAGCTTTCTTT
CASSLAQGAGVEAFF
>few|TRBV20-1|TRBJ2-2|TRBD2
TGCAGTGCTAGAAGGCGCGGGGGGCCCACCGGGGAGCTGTTTTTT
CSARRRGGPTGELFF
>many|TRBV28|TRBJ2-3|TRBD2
TGTGCCAGCACCCGGGGGGGTAACACAGATACGCAGTATTTT
CASTRGGNTDTQYF
>.|TRBV5-4|TRBJ1-4|.
TGTGCCAGCAGCTTGAGGGGGGGCAGTGGGGAAAAACTGTTTTTT
CASSLRGGSGEKLFF
>many|TRBV6-6|TRBJ1-6|.
TGTGCCAGCAGTTACGGCATATCACCCCTCCACTTT
CASSYGISPLHF
>.|TRBV30|TRBJ1-4|.
TGTGCCTGGAGTGCGACCCCGGAAAAACTGTTTTTT
CAWSATPEKLFF
>.|TRBV10-3|TRBJ1-5|.
TGTGCCATCAGCCACTCGGGGATCAATCAGCCCCAGCATTTT
CAISHSGINQPQHF
>many|TRBV7-9|TRBJ2-1|.
TGTGCCAGCAGCTTAAACTTGGGGGAGCAGTTCTTC
CASSLNLGEQFF
>.|TRBV7-6|TRBJ2-5|.
TGTGCCAGCAGCTTAGTATTCAGGGAAAGCGGAAAGACCCAGTACTTC
CASSLVFRESGKTQYF
>few|TRBV6-6|TRBJ2-7|TRBD2
TGTGCCAGCAGTTACCTAGCGGGGGGCTCCTACGAGCAGTACTTC
CASSYLAGGSYEQYF
>many|TRBV7-9|TRBJ1-4|.
TGTGCCAGCACCGGAGGGGGTGGATATGAAAAACTGTTTTTT
CASTGGGGYEKLFF
>few|TRBV7-2|TRBJ2-3|.
TGTGCCAGCAGCCGCACAACGGGAGATACGCAGTATTTT
CASSRTTGDTQYF
>.|TRBV29-1|TRBJ1-1|.
TGCAGCGTGGCTAGCACTGAAGCTTTCTTT
CSVASTEAFF